The sequence of this T cell receptor (beta chain) was determined in a study of T cell repertoires in cytomegalovirus infection. Study-level information: A matching HLA type, together with CMV infection, was signaled by public TCR beta signatures. Findings of the study overall: In two of eight donors, the top clonotype was HLA-C-restricted CMV-specific. Cumulative frequency of public TCR beta families picked out carriers of CMV plus the relevant HLA.

J gave up 3 bases and V 5 bases, and 6 bases lay outside the gene matches. The CDR3 consists of 16 residues. Each CDR3 protein is one row after TCRdb ran MiXCR on the reads. The sample gives approximately 700,000 distinct CDR3 sequences, 35% to 45% of which show up once; under 3% is in the top ten. Concerning this clonotype: The antigen is not known.

The clonotype comes from a human donor in good health (CMV status not recorded). Some clones in this sample may be carry-over from other donors' samples. The chain combines TRBV12-3 or TRBV12-4 with TRBJ2-3; TRBD1 aligns across 12 bases. Sample: PBMCs. Here the CDR3 reads CASSTGTGGSTDTQYF. The CDR3 DNA sequence: TGTGCCAGCAGTACCGGGACAGGGGGCTCTACAGATACGCAGTATTTT.